Presented here are 21 T cell receptor beta chains from one specimen sequenced in a study of shared clonotypes between healthy human individuals. The data were produced by immunoSEQ multiplex PCR, yet TCRdb's version contains in-frame clones alone and is incomplete. The sample lists under 2,500,000 clones, 90% to 96% occurring once. Sequenced input: naive CD4+ T cells sorted from blood. Subset specified: CD45RA+ positively selected. The receptors were sampled from a man between 18 and 35 years old in good health.

This chain uses TRBV25-1 with TRBJ2-5; the D gene is possibly TRBD2 (5 bases). In germline, CDR1 is MGHDK, CDR2 SYGVNS. This CDR3 has 13 residues. V was clipped by 6 bases and J by 5 bases, with 13 bases between them. CDR3: CASSRGTGETQYF. The CDR3 DNA is TGTGCCAGCAGCCGGGGAACGGGGGAGACCCAGTACTTC.

This clone was counted once. The genes are TRBV6-1 and TRBJ2-7, with 7 positions matching TRBD1. Germline lookup yields CDR1 MNHNS and CDR2 SASEGT. The CDR3 length is 15 residues. The V segment lost 6 bases and the J segment 4 bases; nucleotides outside the gene matches: 12. The CDR3 loop reads CASRERETGWYEQYF. CDR3 in DNA: TGTGCCAGCAGAGAAAGGGAGACAGGGTGGTACGAGCAGTACTTC.

The sample holds one count of this clone. The rearrangement links TRBV27 to TRBJ1-2; D gene ambiguous. Germline CDR1 reads MNHEY; CDR2 reads SMNVEV (reference sequence). This CDR3 has 12 amino acids. V lost 6 bases and J lost 4, with 9 bases in between. In DNA, the CDR3 is TGTGCCAGCAGCCCGTTTGGCTATGGCTACACCTTC. This sequence encodes CASSPFGYGYTF.

Note on this clone: In the same sample, other DNA sequences code for this CDR3. The CDR3 loop reads CASGLGLAVGDTQYF. The CDR3, as DNA: TGTGCTAGTGGTTTGGGACTAGCGGTTGGGGATACGCAGTATTTT. The chain joins TRBV12-5 to TRBJ2-3; 9 bases are a match to TRBD2. Germline CDR1 and CDR2: LGHNT and FRNRAP. The V gene end was trimmed by 1 base and the J gene end by 6 bases; junction bases not matched to a gene: 5. The CDR3 has 15 residues.

This chain joins TRBV6-1 and TRBJ1-5; D may be TRBD1 (5 bases). CDR1 MNHNS and CDR2 SASEGT come from the germline V gene. There are 18 residues in the CDR3. V lost 2 bases and J lost 5, with 22 bases in between. The CDR3 nucleotides are TGTGCCAGCAGTGAATTGCGCGGGGCCCAATCGACTTATCAGCCCCAGCATTTT. As protein: CASSELRGAQSTYQPQHF.

Written as DNA, the CDR3 is TGTGCCAGCAGCTCTGACCACACAGATACGCAGTATTTT. Translating it yields CASSSDHTDTQYF. This chain connects TRBV7-3 to TRBJ2-3; D unresolved. The CDR3 length is 13 residues. The V and J ends lost 4 bases and 2 bases respectively, with 7 bases between them. The germline V gene encodes CDR1 SGHTA and CDR2 FQGTGA.

This sequence joins TRBV28 and TRBJ1-1; D perhaps matches TRBD1 (6 bases). The CDR3 spans 15 residues. Germline V gene data show CDR1 as MDHEN and CDR2 as SYDVKM. The germline V and J ends were trimmed by 5 bases and 1 base, with 14 bases remaining between them. CDR3 region: CASSRVGGTNTEAFF. The CDR3 nucleotides read TGTGCCAGCAGTAGGGTAGGGGGGACGAACACTGAAGCTTTCTTT.

The chain couples TRBV27 to TRBJ2-2, with D unclear. This CDR3 has 13 residues. Germline CDR1 MNHEY, CDR2 SMNVEV (reference sequence). Trimming pared 6 bases from V and 4 bases from J, leaving 9 bases between. CDR3 loop: CASRILSTGELFF. The DNA of the CDR3 is TGTGCCAGCAGAATACTGAGCACCGGGGAGCTGTTTTTT.

The chain uses TRBV19 and TRBJ2-3; 8 bases are shared with TRBD2. Germline V gene lookup returns CDR1 LNHDA and CDR2 SQIVND (reference sequence). The V segment lost 5 bases and the J segment 6 bases; nucleotides outside the gene matches: 13. CDR3 length equals 16 residues. CDR3 nucleotides: TGTGCCAGTAGTTTGTTGTCCGGGACTAGTTCGGATACGCAGTATTTT. It specifies CASSLLSGTSSDTQYF. Filled out from reference TRBV19 and TRBJ2-3, the complete variable domain reads DGGITQSPKYLFRKEGQNVTLSCEQNLNHDAMYWYRQDPGQGLRLIYYSQIVNDFQKGDIAEGYSVSREKKESFPLTVTSAQKNPTAFYLCASSLLSGTSSDTQYFGPGTRLTVL.

The J gene is TRBJ1-2, the V gene TRBV28; D gene unclear. This CDR3 is 13 amino acids long. V lost 2 bases to trimming and J lost 4 bases, with 8 bases between them. The germline V gene encodes CDR1 MDHEN and CDR2 SYDVKM. CDR3 region: CASSLKVLYGYTF. The CDR3 coding sequence is TGTGCCAGCAGTTTAAAAGTTCTCTATGGCTACACCTTC.

The rearrangement uses TRBV9 and TRBJ2-7; 8 nucleotides match TRBD1. The CDR3 length is 15 residues. The germline CDR1 and CDR2 sequences are SGDLS and YYNGEE. Losses at the gene ends were 3 bases for V and 7 bases for J; bases not matched to a gene: 12. The CDR3 here is CASSAQDRALGEQYF. The CDR3 bases are TGTGCCAGCAGCGCACAGGACAGGGCCCTTGGGGAGCAGTACTTC.

V and J are TRBV5-1 and TRBJ2-5, with 13 bases lining up with TRBD2. The ends lost 0 bases at V and 4 bases at J; junction bases unmatched: 21. The CDR3 is made up of 22 amino acids. CDR1 SGHRS and CDR2 YFSETQ come from the germline V gene. CDR3 sequence reads: CASSLARDYHGLAGVVGETQYF. The CDR3 DNA reads TGCGCCAGCAGCTTGGCCCGGGACTACCACGGACTAGCGGGAGTGGTGGGAGAGACCCAGTACTTC.

Here the CDR3 reads CASRPGDGEQYF. CDR3 DNA sequence: TGTGCCAGCAGACCCGGCGACGGCGAGCAGTACTTC. The chain carries TRBV6-5 and TRBJ2-7; no firm D call. The CDR3 consists of 12 residues. Germline V CDR1 and CDR2: MNHEY, SVGAGI. V shed 6 bases and J shed 6 bases, with 12 bases lying between them.

V is TRBV18 and J is TRBJ1-4; D might be TRBD1 (6 bases). Trimming took off 2 bases at V and 8 bases at J, with 15 bases between the two ends. There are 15 residues in the CDR3. Germline V CDR1 and CDR2: KGHSH, LQKENI. The CDR3 protein is CASSPVGAYSEKLFF. In DNA, the CDR3 is TGTGCCAGCTCACCAGTGGGGGCCTACTCGGAAAAACTGTTTTTT.

As for this clone: This CDR3 is also generated by other DNA sequences in the sample. The rearrangement links TRBV6-5 to TRBJ1-6; a possible D gene is TRBD1 (5 bases). From germline, CDR1 is MNHEY and CDR2 SVGAGI. Between the trimmed V and J ends, which lost 4 bases and 0 bases, there was a span of 7 bases. The CDR3 sequence is 15 residues long. CDR3 coding DNA: TGTGCCAGCAGTTCAGGGAGCTCCTATAATTCACCCCTCCACTTT. Its protein is CASSSGSSYNSPLHF.

The V and J genes are TRBV27 and TRBJ1-1, with D possibly being TRBD1 (6 bases). V lost 11 bases, J lost 1 base, and 14 bases lay in between. Germline lookup yields CDR1 MNHEY and CDR2 SMNVEV (reference sequence). This CDR3 contains 13 residues. CDR3 coding DNA: TGTGCCTCCTCGGGACACTCGAACACTGAAGCTTTCTTT. Protein product: CASSGHSNTEAFF.

The V and J genes are TRBV7-9 and TRBJ1-2; 9 bases agree with TRBD1. The CDR3 totals 15 residues. The germline gives CDR1 SEHNR, CDR2 FQNEAQ (reference sequence). Germline trimming cut 5 bases from V and 2 bases from J; bases unmatched to any gene: 6. The CDR3 region is CASSGQGRLNYGYTF. CDR3 bases: TGTGCCAGCAGCGGACAGGGGCGACTGAACTATGGCTACACCTTC.

The chain employs TRBV4-1 and TRBJ2-5; 7 bases match TRBD1. The germline V gene encodes CDR1 MGHRA and CDR2 YSYEKL. V lost 1 base, J lost 3 bases, and 8 bases stayed unmatched. CDR3 size: 16 residues. The CDR3 here is CASSQAETGWKETQYF. CDR3 nucleotide sequence: TGCGCCAGCAGCCAAGCGGAGACAGGGTGGAAAGAGACCCAGTACTTC.

The chain recombines TRBV5-1 with TRBJ1-5; D ambiguous. Per the germline V gene, CDR1 is SGHRS and CDR2 is YFSETQ. Trimming shortened V by 0 bases and J by 4 bases, and 11 bases separated the two germline ends. The CDR3 sequence is 15 residues long. CDR3 residues: CASSLVPGMNQPQHF. As DNA, the CDR3 is TGCGCCAGCAGCTTGGTTCCAGGTATGAATCAGCCCCAGCATTTT.

This rearrangement joins TRBV10-3 to TRBJ2-5, with D possibly being TRBD1 (7 bases). V dropped 3 bases and J dropped 5 bases, with 16 bases sitting between them. The CDR3 is 15 amino acids. Germline V gene data show CDR1 as ENHRY and CDR2 as SYGVKD. CDR3 protein: CAISDQGGVGETQYF. The CDR3 coding sequence is TGTGCCATCAGTGATCAGGGGGGCGTAGGGGAGACCCAGTACTTC.

The chain recombines TRBV18 with TRBJ1-6; D call uncertain. Germline loops: CDR1 KGHSH, CDR2 LQKENI. The CDR3 consists of 16 residues. V shed 5 bases and J shed 0 bases, with 11 bases lying between them. The CDR3 loop is CASSAGPSSYNSPLHF. The CDR3 DNA is TGTGCCAGCTCAGCCGGGCCGAGCTCCTATAATTCACCCCTCCACTTT.